This passage covers 3 T cell receptor beta chains from one sample sequenced in a study of blood T cell repertoires in COVID-19. Only in-frame clones appear in the TCRdb table, and some are missing; sequencing was by immunoSEQ multiplex PCR. The table lists some 78,000 clones, about 85% of them singletons. The sample taken for sequencing was peripheral blood. These receptors all stem from a man aged 60-69 years with active or convalescent COVID-19.

This clone was counted once. The chain recombines TRBV19 with TRBJ2-1; 16 bases fit TRBD2. V lost 4 bases, J lost 8 bases, and 5 bases stayed unmatched. The CDR3 covers 16 residues. Germline lookup yields CDR1 LNHDA and CDR2 SQIVND (reference sequence). The CDR3 DNA sequence: TGTGCCAGTAGTAGAGGGACTAGCGGGGGGGCCGATGAGCAGTTCTTC. The encoded protein is CASSRGTSGGADEQFF.

The J gene is TRBJ2-6, the V gene TRBV19; a weak D match, TRBD2 (6 bases). This CDR3 has 20 amino acids. The ends were cut back, 2 bases at V and 4 bases at J, with 24 bases in the middle. Germline CDR1 is LNHDA and CDR2 is SQIVND (reference sequence). CDR3 in amino acids: CASSIPYRGSNVAGANVLTF. For the CDR3, the DNA is TGTGCCAGTAGTATACCTTACCGGGGGTCCAATGTCGCAGGGGCCAACGTCCTGACTTTC.

The rearrangement links TRBV9 to TRBJ2-3; 8 bases match TRBD2. This CDR3 is 15 amino acids long. Germline V gene lookup returns CDR1 SGDLS and CDR2 YYNGEE. V lost 3 bases, J lost 0 bases, and 3 bases stayed unmatched. The CDR3 DNA reads as TGTGCCAGCAGCGGGTTAGCGGGGAGCACAGATACGCAGTATTTT. This encodes CASSGLAGSTDTQYF.